This TCR beta chain originates from a study of T cell responses to AZD1222 COVID-19 vaccine. Method: immunoSEQ multiplex PCR; TCRdb's copy keeps in-frame clones and lacks some. Among 140,000 to 150,000 clones listed, roughly nine tenths were seen once. From germline, CDR1 is SGHDN and CDR2 FVKESK. This CDR3 is 15 amino acids long. Trimming took 4 bases from V and 4 from J, leaving 17 bases between them. The receptor was derived from an adult in good health. The chain has TRBV14 and TRBJ2-7; maybe TRBD2 (6 bases). Sequenced here: peripheral blood, sampled on day 0 of AZD1222 vaccination. CDR3 amino acids: CASSRFGGGQYEQYF. In DNA form, the CDR3 reads TGTGCCAGCAGCCGCTTTGGGGGAGGCCAGTACGAGCAGTACTTC.